This T cell receptor beta chain came from a study of blood T cell repertoires in COVID-19. Study information: From the United States, Italy and Spain came samples of acute and convalescent COVID-19.

The study recruited people aged 18 to 89 years across roughly 23 US areas. Individuals in the exposed group had encountered a COVID-19 case within 2 weeks preceding study entry. This clone was seen only once. Per the original methods: By means of reference gene primer amplification, nucleated cell counts were estimated. The data were produced by immunoSEQ multiplex PCR, yet TCRdb's version contains in-frame clones alone and is incomplete. Clonal size and the V and J genes are those of that table, whereas D and trimming came from the DNA. The sample carries 220,000 or so clones, around 90% recorded once. Trimming removed 0 bases at V and 6 bases at J, with 18 bases between. Germline-derived CDR1 and CDR2 are LNHNV and YYDKDF (reference sequence). The CDR3 sequence is 16 residues long.

The chain uses TRBV15 and TRBJ2-7, with D perhaps matching TRBD2 (5 bases). Sequenced sample: PBMCs or T cells enriched from blood (not recorded which). The receptor was isolated from a man aged 25 to 40 who had been exposed to COVID-19. CDR3 amino acids: CATSRDGPIESGEQYF. CDR3 bases: TGTGCCACCAGCAGAGATGGGCCGATAGAGAGCGGCGAGCAGTACTTC.